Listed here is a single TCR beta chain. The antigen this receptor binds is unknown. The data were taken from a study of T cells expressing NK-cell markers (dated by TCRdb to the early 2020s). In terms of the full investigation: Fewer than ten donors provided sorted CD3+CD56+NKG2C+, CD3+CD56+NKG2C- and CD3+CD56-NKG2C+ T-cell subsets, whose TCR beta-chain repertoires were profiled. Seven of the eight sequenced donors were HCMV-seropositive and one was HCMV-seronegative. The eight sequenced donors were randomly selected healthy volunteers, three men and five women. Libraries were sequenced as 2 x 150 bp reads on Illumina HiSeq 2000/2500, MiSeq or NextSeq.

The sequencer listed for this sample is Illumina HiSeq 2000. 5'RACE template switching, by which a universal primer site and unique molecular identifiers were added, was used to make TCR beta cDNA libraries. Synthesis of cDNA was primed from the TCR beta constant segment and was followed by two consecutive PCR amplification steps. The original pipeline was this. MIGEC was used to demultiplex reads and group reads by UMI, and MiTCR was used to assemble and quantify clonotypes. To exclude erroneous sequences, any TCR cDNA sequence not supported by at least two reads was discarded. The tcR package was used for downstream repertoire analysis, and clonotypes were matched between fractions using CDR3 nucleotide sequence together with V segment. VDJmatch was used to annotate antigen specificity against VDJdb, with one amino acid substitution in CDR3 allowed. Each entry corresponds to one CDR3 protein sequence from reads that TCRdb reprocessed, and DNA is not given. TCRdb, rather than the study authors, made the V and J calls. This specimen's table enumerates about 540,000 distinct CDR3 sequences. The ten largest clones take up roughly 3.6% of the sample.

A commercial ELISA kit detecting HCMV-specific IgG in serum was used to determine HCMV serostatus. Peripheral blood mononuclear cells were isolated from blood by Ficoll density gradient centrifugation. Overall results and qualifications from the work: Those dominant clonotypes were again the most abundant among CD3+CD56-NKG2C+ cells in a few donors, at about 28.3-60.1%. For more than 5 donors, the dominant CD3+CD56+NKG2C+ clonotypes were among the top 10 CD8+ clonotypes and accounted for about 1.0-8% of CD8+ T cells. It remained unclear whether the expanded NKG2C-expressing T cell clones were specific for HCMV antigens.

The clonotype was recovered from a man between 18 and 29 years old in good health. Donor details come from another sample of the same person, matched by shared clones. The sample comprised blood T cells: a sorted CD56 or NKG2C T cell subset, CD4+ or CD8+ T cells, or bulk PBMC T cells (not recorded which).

The CDR3 region reads CSARHSVGETQYF. The sequence is built from TRBV20-1 and TRBJ2-5. Reading the germline V gene (reference sequence) gives CDR1 DFQATT and CDR2 SNEGSKA. Counted from cysteine to phenylalanine, this CDR3 has 13 amino acids. The entry carries no DNA sequence.